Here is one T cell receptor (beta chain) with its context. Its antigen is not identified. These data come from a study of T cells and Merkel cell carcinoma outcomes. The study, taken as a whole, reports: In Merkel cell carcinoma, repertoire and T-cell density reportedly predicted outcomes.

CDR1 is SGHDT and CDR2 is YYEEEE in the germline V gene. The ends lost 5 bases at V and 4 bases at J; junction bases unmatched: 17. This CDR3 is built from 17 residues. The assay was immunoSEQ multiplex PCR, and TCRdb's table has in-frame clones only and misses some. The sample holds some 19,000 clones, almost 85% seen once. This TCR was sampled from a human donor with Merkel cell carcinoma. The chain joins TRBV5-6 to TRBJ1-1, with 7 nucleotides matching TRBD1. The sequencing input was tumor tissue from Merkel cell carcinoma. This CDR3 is CASSSILQGLLGTEAFF. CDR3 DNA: TGTGCCAGCAGTTCTATCCTACAGGGGTTGCTGGGCACTGAAGCTTTCTTT.